This record covers a single T cell receptor beta chain. The antigen remains undetermined. The data were taken from a study of cytomegalovirus exposure and HLA in healthy donors. Broader study findings: Reportedly, diagnosis of cytomegalovirus status by the classifier showed high specificity and sensitivity.

Trimming removed 3 bases from V and 8 bases from J, with 16 bases in between. CDR3 size: 15 residues. Germline-derived CDR1 and CDR2 are SNHLY and FYNNEI. While the first cohort had fewer than 850 subjects, the donors belonged to the separate validation cohort of 100 to 150 subjects. Generated by immunoSEQ multiplex PCR, the TCRdb table keeps only in-frame clones and is missing some. The sample contains approximately 160,000 clones, roughly 84% of which appear only once. This sequence was found in a young man in good health and CMV-seropositive. The sequenced material came from PBMCs. This chain joins TRBV2 and TRBJ1-4; D is unclear. CDR3 region: CASSDRLKEGEKLFF. In DNA form, the CDR3 reads TGTGCCAGCAGTGACCGACTTAAGGAAGGCGAAAAACTGTTTTTT.